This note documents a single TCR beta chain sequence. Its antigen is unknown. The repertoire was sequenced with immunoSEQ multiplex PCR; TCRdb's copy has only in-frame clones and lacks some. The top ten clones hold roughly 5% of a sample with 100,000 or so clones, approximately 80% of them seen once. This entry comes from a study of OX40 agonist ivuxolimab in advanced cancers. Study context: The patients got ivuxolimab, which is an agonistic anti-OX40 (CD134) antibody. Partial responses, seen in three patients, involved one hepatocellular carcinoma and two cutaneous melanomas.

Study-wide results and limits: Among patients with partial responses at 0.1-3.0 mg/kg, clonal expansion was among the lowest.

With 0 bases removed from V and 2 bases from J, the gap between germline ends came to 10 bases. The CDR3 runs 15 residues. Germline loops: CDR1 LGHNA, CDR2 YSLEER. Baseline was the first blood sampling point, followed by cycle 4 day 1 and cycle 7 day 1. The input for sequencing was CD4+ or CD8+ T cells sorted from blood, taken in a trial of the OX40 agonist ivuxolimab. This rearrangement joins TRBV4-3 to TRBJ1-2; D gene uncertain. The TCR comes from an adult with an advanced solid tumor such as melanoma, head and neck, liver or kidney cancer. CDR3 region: CASSQDSPQNYGYTF. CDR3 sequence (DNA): TGCGCCAGCAGCCAAGATTCCCCCCAAAACTATGGCTACACCTTC.